This is a list of T cell receptor beta chains from one sample in a study of a mutant IDH1 vaccine in newly diagnosed glioma. Clones were read by immunoSEQ multiplex PCR, and TCRdb kept only the in-frame ones, dropping some. This sample has about 92,000 clones, with around 80% found just once. The source material was PBMCs, sampled from a glioma patient treated with radiotherapy, temozolomide or both. The source is a middle-aged man with glioma. Each CDR3 is given with its conserved first and last residue. The D gene is left open where the match is weak. A clone size is listed for some rows: how often the clone was seen (once, few, many), or a class if it is expanded.

clone size | CDR3 length | D gene | J gene | V gene | CDR3 protein | CDR3 DNA
few | 15 | TRBD2 | TRBJ2-7 | TRBV5-3 | CASSSDPTSSHEQYF | TGTGCCAGCAGCTCCGATCCGACTAGCAGCCACGAGCAGTACTTC
- | 18 | - | TRBJ2-3 | TRBV4-2 | CASSAGLWGSASADTQYF | TGTGCCAGCAGCGCCGGCTTATGGGGGTCGGCGTCAGCAGATACGCAGTATTTT
- | 15 | - | TRBJ1-5 | TRBV10-3 | CATGGGGISNQPQHF | TGTGCCACGGGTGGAGGGGGGATAAGCAATCAGCCCCAGCATTTT
- | 15 | - | TRBJ1-3 | TRBV6-5 | CASSSWTVSGNTIYF | TGTGCCAGCAGTTCATGGACAGTGTCTGGAAACACCATATATTTT
- | 13 | - | TRBJ1-2 | TRBV7-2 | CASIQNGGYGYTF | TGTGCCAGCATCCAGAATGGGGGCTATGGCTACACCTTC
- | 16 | - | TRBJ2-1 | TRBV4-3 | CASSQGWRGRMNEQFF | TGCGCCAGCAGCCAAGGTTGGCGGGGGCGAATGAATGAGCAGTTCTTC
- | 14 | - | TRBJ2-7 | TRBV11-2 | CASSFGEGNYEQYF | TGTGCCAGCAGCTTCGGCGAGGGTAACTACGAGCAGTACTTC
- | 16 | TRBD1 | TRBJ2-2 | TRBV7-3 | CASSLVRQGAGGELFF | TGTGCCAGCAGCTTAGTACGGCAGGGGGCAGGCGGGGAGCTGTTTTTT
- | 14 | - | TRBJ1-1 | TRBV28 | CASSFPLVTGEAFF | TGTGCCAGCAGTTTCCCGCTTGTCACAGGAGAAGCTTTCTTT
- | 12 | - | TRBJ1-6 | TRBV5-1 | CASSSDLSPLHF | TGCGCCAGCAGCTCGGATCTTTCACCCCTCCACTTT
- | 16 | TRBD1 | TRBJ2-1 | TRBV7-2 | CASSPRRDSVYNEQFF | TGTGCCAGCAGCCCGCGCCGGGACAGCGTCTACAATGAGCAGTTCTTC
- | 14 | - | TRBJ1-2 | TRBV13 | CASSGRGGAYGYTF | TGTGCCAGCAGCGGTAGGGGGGGTGCTTATGGCTACACCTTC
- | 14 | - | TRBJ1-4 | TRBV25-1 | CASRSGGGNEKLFF | TGTGCCAGTCGCTCCGGGGGCGGTAATGAAAAACTGTTTTTT
- | 15 | TRBD1 | TRBJ1-6 | TRBV6-1 | CASSNPTGVGSPLHF | TGTGCCAGCTCTAACCCGACAGGGGTGGGTTCACCCCTCCACTTT
- | 15 | - | TRBJ1-2 | TRBV6-1 | CASSEMIGLNYGYTF | TGTGCCAGCAGTGAAATGATCGGCCTGAACTATGGCTACACCTTC
once | 13 | - | TRBJ1-1 | TRBV4-3 | CASSNTQNTEAFF | TGCGCCAGCAGCAACACCCAGAACACTGAAGCTTTCTTT
- | 15 | - | TRBJ2-1 | TRBV7-8 | CASSFPSSSYNEQFF | TGTGCCAGCAGCTTCCCCTCTTCCTCCTACAATGAGCAGTTCTTC
- | 16 | - | TRBJ2-7 | TRBV6-5 | CASSYSKRLPSYEQYF | TGTGCCAGCAGTTACTCGAAAAGACTTCCATCCTACGAGCAGTACTTC
- | 15 | TRBD1 | TRBJ2-1 | TRBV5-1 | CASSLGDREGNEQFF | TGCGCCAGCAGCTTGGGGGACAGAGAAGGGAATGAGCAGTTCTTC
- | 17 | - | TRBJ2-7 | TRBV27 | CASSLSPPFGTTFEQYF | TGTGCCAGCAGTTTATCGCCCCCCTTCGGCACTACCTTCGAGCAGTACTTC
- | 17 | - | TRBJ2-3 | TRBV9 | CASSVAPISSLTDTQYF | TGTGCCAGCAGCGTAGCACCTATCTCGTCCCTCACAGATACGCAGTATTTT
- | 15 | TRBD1 | TRBJ1-2 | TRBV7-2 | CASSLEGRGFYGYTF | TGTGCCAGCAGCTTAGAAGGCAGGGGGTTCTATGGCTACACCTTC
- | 14 | - | TRBJ2-3 | TRBV7-8 | CASSLEAFAYTQYF | TGTGCCAGCAGCTTAGAGGCCTTCGCTTATACGCAGTATTTT
- | 15 | - | TRBJ1-4 | TRBV7-6 | CASTKRGNVDEKLFF | TGTGCCAGCACCAAGAGGGGGAACGTGGATGAAAAACTGTTTTTT
- | 16 | - | TRBJ1-5 | TRBV18 | CASSLRSGNSNQPQHF | TGTGCCAGCTCCCTCCGATCCGGAAATAGCAATCAGCCCCAGCATTTT
- | 13 | - | TRBJ2-7 | TRBV7-2 | CASSPRGGYEQYF | TGTGCCAGCAGCCCAAGGGGGGGTTACGAGCAGTACTTC
few | 16 | TRBD2 | TRBJ2-1 | TRBV6-1 | CASSEFSGNSYNEQFF | TGTGCCAGCAGTGAGTTTAGCGGGAACTCCTACAATGAGCAGTTCTTC
- | 16 | TRBD1 | TRBJ2-3 | TRBV18 | CASSLEIGTGADTQYF | TGTGCCAGCTCACTCGAAATAGGGACAGGGGCAGATACGCAGTATTTT
- | 14 | - | TRBJ1-2 | TRBV28 | CASSSNRVNYGYTF | TGTGCCAGCAGTTCAAACAGGGTTAACTATGGCTACACCTTC
few | 10 | - | TRBJ2-7 | TRBV28 | CASRKGEQYF | TGTGCCAGCAGAAAAGGGGAGCAGTACTTC
once | 13 | TRBD2 | TRBJ2-1 | TRBV25-1 | CASRGLADHGQFF | TGTGCCAGCAGAGGACTAGCGGACCATGGGCAGTTCTTC
- | 11 | - | TRBJ1-1 | TRBV4-1 | CASSLRGEAFF | TGCGCCAGCAGCCTCCGTGGTGAAGCTTTCTTT
- | 20 | TRBD1 | TRBJ1-5 | TRBV13 | CASSTRAGTGEGDSNQPQHF | TGTGCCAGCAGCACCCGAGCCGGGACAGGGGAAGGGGATAGCAATCAGCCCCAGCATTTT